The next 24 T cell receptor beta chains were all read from a single sample in a study of cytomegalovirus exposure and HLA in healthy donors. Primers included in the PCR were 60 Vbeta and 13 Jbeta primers. The table came from immunoSEQ multiplex PCR; TCRdb's copy has only in-frame clones and leaves some out. The repertoire holds about 170,000 clones, with roughly four fifths as singletons. Material for sequencing was PBMCs. Receptors were obtained from a girl aged 2 to 9 in good health and CMV-seropositive.

The rearrangement joins TRBV6-6 to TRBJ1-5; 8 positions agree with TRBD1. This CDR3 region has 14 residues. J was trimmed by 6 bases and V by 6 bases; bases with no gene match: 7. The germline V gene has CDR1 MNHNY and CDR2 SVGAGI (reference sequence). This chain's CDR3 is CASRWTGISQPQHF. CDR3 DNA sequence: TGTGCCAGCAGGTGGACAGGGATCAGTCAGCCCCAGCATTTT.

The rearrangement uses TRBV27 and TRBJ2-2; tentative D call: TRBD2 (6 bases). Germline CDR1 MNHEY, CDR2 SMNVEV (reference sequence). The CDR3 consists of 14 residues. V was cut by 2 bases and J by 6 bases, with 10 bases left in between. As DNA, the CDR3 is TGTGCCAGCAGTTTAGCATGGGAGGCCGGGGAGCTGTTTTTT. Translating it yields CASSLAWEAGELFF.

The J gene is TRBJ2-6, the V gene TRBV7-6, with no clear D. Trimming pared 4 bases from V and 0 bases from J, leaving 7 bases between. This CDR3 comprises 15 residues. CDR1 is SGHVS and CDR2 is FNYEAQ in the germline V gene. The CDR3 DNA reads as TGTGCCAGCAGCTCGCGACTCTCTGGGGCCAACGTCCTGACTTTC. Translated, it gives CASSSRLSGANVLTF.

This rearrangement joins TRBV7-6 to TRBJ1-4, with TRBD1 identical over 7 bases. The CDR3 runs to 15 residues. Germline V gene sequence: CDR1 SGHVS, CDR2 FNYEAQ. V shed 5 bases, J shed 8 bases, and the junction held 11 bases outside the gene matches. CDR3 nucleotides: TGTGCCAGCAGCCTCGCAGGGGGTCCTGGGGAAAAACTGTTTTTT. It specifies CASSLAGGPGEKLFF.

This clone was found a few times. The rearrangement joins TRBV5-1 to TRBJ1-4, with D possibly being TRBD1 (5 bases). Trimming cost V 2 bases and J 9 bases, with 11 bases left between them. Germline CDR1 reads SGHRS; CDR2 reads YFSETQ. This CDR3 spans 13 amino acids. In DNA form, the CDR3 reads TGCGCCAGCAGCTTACTGGAGGGGCAAAAACTGTTTTTT. Translated: CASSLLEGQKLFF. The full variable domain, with the rest looked up from reference TRBV5-1 and TRBJ1-4, is KAGVTQTPRYLIKTRGQQVTLSCSPISGHRSVSWYQQTPGQGLQFLFEYFSETQRNKGNFPGRFSGRQFSNSRSEMNVSTLELGDSALYLCASSLLEGQKLFFGSGTQLSVL.

The chain joins TRBV20-1 to TRBJ2-5; D remains ambiguous. The CDR3 extends over 11 amino acids. The germline CDR1 and CDR2 sequences are DFQATT and SNEGSKA (reference sequence). The V end lost 2 bases, the J end lost 3 bases, and 4 bases lay between the germline ends. This CDR3 reads CSARPKETQYF. In nucleotides, the CDR3 is TGCAGTGCTAGACCTAAAGAGACCCAGTACTTC.

The chain has TRBV18 and TRBJ2-5; 11 nucleotides agree with TRBD2. This CDR3 comprises 15 residues. Per germline, CDR1 KGHSH and CDR2 LQKENI. Trimming at V came to 0 bases and at J to 4 bases, leaving 1 base not matched to a gene. The DNA for the CDR3 is TGTGCCAGCTCACCACCTCTAGCGGGAGGAGAGACCCAGTACTTC. It specifies CASSPPLAGGETQYF.

This clone has a single count. The rearrangement links TRBV2 to TRBJ2-1; D is ambiguous. The CDR3 spans 16 residues. The V and J ends lost 7 bases and 2 bases respectively, with 18 bases between them. Per germline, CDR1 SNHLY and CDR2 FYNNEI. CDR3 DNA: TGTGCCAGCACCGACGGGTACTCCTCGGCCTACAATGAGCAGTTCTTC. This translates into CASTDGYSSAYNEQFF.

This clone was counted once. The V gene is TRBV5-4, the J gene TRBJ1-1; perhaps TRBD1 as D (5 bases). Trimming removed 4 bases at V and 11 bases at J, with 18 bases between. There are 13 residues in the CDR3. In germline, CDR1 is SGHNT, CDR2 YYREEE (reference sequence). This CDR3 reads CASSPQVGGVAFF. CDR3 in DNA: TGTGCCAGCAGCCCCCAGGTGGGGGGGGTGGCTTTCTTT.

V usage is TRBV27 and J usage is TRBJ1-5; 9 bases are shared with TRBD1. This CDR3 is built from 15 residues. J gave up 6 bases and V 6 bases, and 9 bases lay outside the gene matches. CDR1 is MNHEY and CDR2 is SMNVEV in the germline V gene (reference sequence). The CDR3 loop is CASSPQDRGFQPQHF. In DNA, the CDR3 is TGTGCCAGCAGCCCCCAGGACAGGGGATTTCAGCCCCAGCATTTT.

The chain is built from TRBV30 and TRBJ2-5; 7 bases are shared with TRBD2. V lost 2 bases to trimming and J lost 3 bases; unmatched junction nucleotides: 3. The germline CDR1 and CDR2 sequences are GTSNPN and SVGIG (reference sequence). The CDR3 length is 13 residues. CDR3 DNA sequence: TGTGCCTGGAGTCGGGACTATAAAGAGACCCAGTACTTC. Residues: CAWSRDYKETQYF.

V gene TRBV6-5 combines with J gene TRBJ1-4; D is ambiguous. The CDR3 is 14 amino acids. CDR1 is MNHEY and CDR2 is SVGAGI in the germline V gene. The V gene lost 4 bases and the J gene lost 0 bases, with 6 bases spanning the gap. The CDR3 DNA reads as TGTGCCAGCAGTTTCGGGGCAACTAATGAAAAACTGTTTTTT. Residues: CASSFGATNEKLFF.

The chain combines TRBV30 with TRBJ1-2, with unresolved D. The CDR3 sequence is 13 residues long. V was cut by 3 bases and J by 4 bases, with 12 bases left in between. The germline V gene encodes CDR1 GTSNPN and CDR2 SVGIG (reference sequence). The CDR3 region has the DNA TGTGCCTGGAGCCCCGGGGAGTTCTATGGCTACACCTTC. Translating it yields CAWSPGEFYGYTF.

The V gene is TRBV9, the J gene TRBJ2-2; 12 bases align to TRBD2. CDR3 length: 17 amino acids. CDR1 SGDLS and CDR2 YYNGEE come from the germline V gene. The V and J ends lost 5 bases and 2 bases, in that order; junction bases with no gene match: 7. CDR3 in DNA: TGTGCCAGCAGTAGGACTAGCGGGACTGTAAACACCGGGGAGCTGTTTTTT. It codes for CASSRTSGTVNTGELFF.

The chain uses TRBV19 and TRBJ2-1; D is ambiguous. Germline loops: CDR1 LNHDA, CDR2 SQIVND (reference sequence). This CDR3 region has 11 residues. Trimming stripped 7 bases from V and 6 bases from J, with 7 bases between. In nucleotides, the CDR3 is TGTGCCAGTACCCACAGCAATGAGCAGTTCTTC. This sequence encodes CASTHSNEQFF.

This chain joins TRBV20-1 and TRBJ2-7; 10 positions agree with TRBD1. Germline-derived CDR1 and CDR2 are DFQATT and SNEGSKA (reference sequence). J was trimmed by 7 bases and V by 5 bases; bases with no gene match: 2. There are 11 residues in the CDR3. CDR3: CSAWTGGEQYF. The CDR3 nucleotides read TGCAGTGCTTGGACAGGGGGAGAGCAGTACTTC.

The V call is TRBV29-1, the J call TRBJ1-1; no reliable D call. Trimming stripped 1 base from V and 1 base from J, with 7 bases between. CDR1 and CDR2 (germline): SQVTM, ANQGSEA. The CDR3 runs 13 residues. CDR3 sequence (DNA): TGCAGCGTTGAAGGGTCGGGGAACACTGAAGCTTTCTTT. Translating it yields CSVEGSGNTEAFF.

V gene TRBV13 combines with J gene TRBJ2-3; 8 bases are shared with TRBD1. V shed 5 bases and J 6 bases; nucleotides not matched to a gene: 7. CDR3 length: 14 amino acids. Germline V gives CDR1 PRHDT, CDR2 FYEKMQ (reference sequence). The DNA for the CDR3 is TGTGCCAGCAGCCCCGGACAGGGTAGGGATACGCAGTATTTT. Its protein is CASSPGQGRDTQYF. Together with reference TRBV13 and TRBJ2-3, the CDR3 gives the full variable domain: AAGVIQSPRHLIKEKRETATLKCYPIPRHDTVYWYQQGPGQDPQFLISFYEKMQSDKGSIPDRFSAQQFSDYHSELNMSSLELGDSALYFCASSPGQGRDTQYFGPGTRLTVL.

This clone occurred a few times. The chain combines TRBV4-2 with TRBJ2-1; TRBD2 matches at 7 bases. J was trimmed by 8 bases and V by 1 base; bases with no gene match: 8. The CDR3 sequence is 15 residues long. Per germline, CDR1 LGHNA and CDR2 YNFKEQ. CDR3 residues: CASSQGGSGLYEQFF. The DNA for the CDR3 is TGTGCCAGCAGCCAAGGGGGTAGCGGGCTCTATGAGCAGTTCTTC.

The chain links TRBV28 to TRBJ2-3, with 7 bases that match TRBD2. Germline V gene lookup returns CDR1 MDHEN and CDR2 SYDVKM. CDR3 length: 11 residues. J lost 11 bases, V lost 4 bases, and 3 bases had no gene match. CDR3: CASSSREVQYF. In DNA form, the CDR3 reads TGTGCCAGCAGTTCCCGGGAGGTGCAGTATTTT.

This clone occurred once. V usage is TRBV4-1 and J usage is TRBJ2-7; D is possibly TRBD2 (6 bases). The CDR3 loop spans 16 amino acids. Trimming stripped 3 bases from V and 5 bases from J, with 20 bases between. Germline V gene lookup returns CDR1 MGHRA and CDR2 YSYEKL. The CDR3: CASSHPPGLTSDEQYF. The CDR3 nucleotides are TGCGCCAGCAGCCACCCCCCGGGACTGACCTCGGACGAGCAGTACTTC.

This clone was seen only once. V usage is TRBV27 and J usage is TRBJ2-3; 9 nucleotides align to TRBD1. The V gene end was trimmed by 5 bases and the J gene end by 4 bases; junction bases not matched to a gene: 4. Germline-derived CDR1 and CDR2 are MNHEY and SMNVEV (reference sequence). The length of the CDR3 is 14 residues. The CDR3, as DNA: TGTGCCAGCAGTACTCGGACAGGGGCAGATACGCAGTATTTT. It specifies CASSTRTGADTQYF.

J is TRBJ2-2 and V is TRBV9, with 11 bases that match TRBD2. This CDR3 comprises 17 residues. The germline CDR1 and CDR2 sequences are SGDLS and YYNGEE. V was clipped by 0 bases and J by 6 bases; unmatched bases: 7. The CDR3 reads CASSVALAGGRAGELFF. For the CDR3, the DNA is TGTGCCAGCAGCGTAGCCCTAGCGGGAGGAAGGGCCGGGGAGCTGTTTTTT. The full variable domain, its missing parts supplied by reference TRBV9 and TRBJ2-2, is DSGVTQTPKHLITATGQRVTLRCSPRSGDLSVYWYQQSLDQGLQFLIQYYNGEERAKGNILERFSAQQFPDLHSELNLSSLELGDSALYFCASSVALAGGRAGELFFGEGSRLTVL.

The rearrangement uses TRBV15 and TRBJ1-4, with 8 positions matching TRBD1. The V gene's germline CDR1 is LNHNV and CDR2 YYDKDF (reference sequence). The CDR3 totals 18 residues. Trimming removed 0 bases from V and 5 bases from J; junction bases left unmatched: 11. The CDR3 is CATSREFSWTGYNEKLFF. The CDR3 DNA follows: TGTGCCACCAGCAGAGAGTTCTCCTGGACAGGGTACAATGAAAAACTGTTTTTT.